These 4 T cell receptor beta chains originate from one sample sequenced in a study of cytomegalovirus exposure and HLA in healthy donors. The PCR had 60 Vbeta and 13 Jbeta primers. Here immunoSEQ multiplex PCR was the method, and the copy in TCRdb shows in-frame clones only, minus some. Among some 150,000 clones listed, about four fifths were seen once. Sequenced sample: PBMCs. All receptors come from a man aged 50 or older in good health and CMV-seropositive.

This clone was seen once. Other DNA sequences from this sample encode an identical CDR3 as well. CDR3 protein: CASSRTGYNEQFF. The DNA of the CDR3 is TGTGCCAGCAGTCGGACAGGATACAATGAGCAGTTCTTC. The chain is built from TRBV6-5 and TRBJ2-1; TRBD1 aligns across 7 bases. Unmatched junction bases numbered 2, after V lost 5 bases and J lost 4 bases. This CDR3 is 13 amino acids long. The germline CDR1 and CDR2 sequences are MNHEY and SVGAGI.

The J gene is TRBJ2-7, the V gene TRBV19, with a tentative D call TRBD2 (5 bases). Per the germline V gene, CDR1 is LNHDA and CDR2 is SQIVND (reference sequence). The length of the CDR3 is 13 residues. Trimming cost V 5 bases and J 0 bases, with 8 bases left between them. The CDR3 region is CASSSGGSYEQYF. CDR3 nucleotides: TGTGCCAGTAGTTCCGGAGGCTCCTACGAGCAGTACTTC.

This clone was detected only a few times. The sample has other DNA sequences that encode this CDR3 too. The chain has TRBV6-1 and TRBJ1-5, with D tentatively TRBD1 (6 bases). The V gene's germline CDR1 is MNHNS and CDR2 SASEGT. CDR3 size: 15 residues. The ends were cut back, 9 bases at V and 0 bases at J, with 15 bases in the middle. The CDR3 region is CASEEDRGSNQPQHF. In DNA form, the CDR3 reads TGTGCCAGTGAGGAGGACAGAGGTAGCAATCAGCCCCAGCATTTT.

This chain connects TRBV28 to TRBJ2-7; TRBD1 aligns across 9 bases. Per germline, CDR1 MDHEN and CDR2 SYDVKM. The J segment lost 4 bases and the V segment lost 1 base, leaving 5 bases of the junction unmatched. This CDR3 region has 15 residues. CDR3 loop: CASSLSGTGSYEQYF. The DNA for the CDR3 is TGTGCCAGCAGTTTATCGGGGACAGGGTCATACGAGCAGTACTTC.